This passage covers 3 T cell receptor beta chains from one sample sequenced in a study of beta chain features in type 1 diabetes. Study outcomes and limitations: There was a moderate but significant shortening of TCRB CDR3s in all four CD4+ subsets of Type 1 diabetes patients.

What was sequenced were expressed TCRB transcripts, since all of the isolated RNA had been reverse transcribed. Here immunoSEQ multiplex PCR was the method, and the copy in TCRdb shows in-frame clones only, minus some. The sample shows 200,000 to 300,000 clones, 20% of them seen only once. Their target antigens are unknown. The sequencing sample was made of naive CD4+ T cells from blood. The receptors originated from a woman aged 40-49 years with type 1 diabetes.

The chain links TRBV5-1 to TRBJ1-5, with D maybe TRBD1 (5 bases). Per germline, CDR1 SGHRS and CDR2 YFSETQ. CDR3 length equals 16 residues. The V end was cut by 0 bases, the J end by 3 bases, with 13 bases between. CDR3 amino acids: CASSLDPGSNNQPQHF. The CDR3 DNA is TGCGCCAGCAGCTTGGATCCAGGGTCAAACAATCAGCCCCAGCATTTT.

This chain uses TRBV4-3 with TRBJ2-1; 10 nucleotides match TRBD2. Germline values: CDR1 LGHNA, CDR2 YSLEER. This CDR3 comprises 16 residues. V lost 4 bases, J lost 7 bases, and 10 bases stayed unmatched. CDR3 sequence reads: CASSRGGASGGNEQFF. The CDR3 DNA reads TGCGCCAGCAGCCGGGGGGGGGCTAGCGGGGGAAATGAGCAGTTCTTC.

To note about this clone: Other DNA sequences from this sample encode an identical CDR3 as well. The chain joins TRBV18 to TRBJ2-2; D gene unclear. Germline assignment: CDR1 KGHSH and CDR2 LQKENI. The CDR3 loop spans 14 amino acids. Trimming took 3 bases from V and 0 from J, leaving 5 bases between them. The CDR3 spells CASSPAANTGELFF. CDR3 bases: TGTGCCAGCTCACCGGCGGCGAACACCGGGGAGCTGTTTTTT.